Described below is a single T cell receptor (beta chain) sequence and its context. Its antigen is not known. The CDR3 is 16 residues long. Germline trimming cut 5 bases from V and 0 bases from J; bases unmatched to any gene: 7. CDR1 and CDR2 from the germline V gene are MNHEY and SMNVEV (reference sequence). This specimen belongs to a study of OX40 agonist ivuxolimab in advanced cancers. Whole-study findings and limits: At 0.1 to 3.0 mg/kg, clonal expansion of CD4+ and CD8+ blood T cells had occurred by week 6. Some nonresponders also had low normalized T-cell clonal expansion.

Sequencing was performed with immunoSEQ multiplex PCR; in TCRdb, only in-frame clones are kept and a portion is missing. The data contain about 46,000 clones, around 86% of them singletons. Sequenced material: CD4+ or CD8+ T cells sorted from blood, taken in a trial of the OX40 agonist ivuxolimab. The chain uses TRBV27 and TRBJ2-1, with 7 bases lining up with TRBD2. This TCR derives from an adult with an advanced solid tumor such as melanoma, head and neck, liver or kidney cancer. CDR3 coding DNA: TGTGCCAGCAGTCCGACTAGCTGGAGCTCCTACAATGAGCAGTTCTTC. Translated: CASSPTSWSSYNEQFF.